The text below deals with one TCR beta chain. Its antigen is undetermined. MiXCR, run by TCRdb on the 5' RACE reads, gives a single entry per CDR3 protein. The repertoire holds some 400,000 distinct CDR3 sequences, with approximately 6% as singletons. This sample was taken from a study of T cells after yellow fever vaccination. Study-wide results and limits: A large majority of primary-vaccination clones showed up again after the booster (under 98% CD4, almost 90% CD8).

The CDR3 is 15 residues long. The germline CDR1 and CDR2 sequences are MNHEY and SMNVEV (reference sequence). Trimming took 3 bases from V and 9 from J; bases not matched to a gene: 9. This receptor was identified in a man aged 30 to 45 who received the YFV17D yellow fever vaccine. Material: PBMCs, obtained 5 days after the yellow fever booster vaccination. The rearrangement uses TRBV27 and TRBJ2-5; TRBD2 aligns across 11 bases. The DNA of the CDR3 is TGTGCCAGCAGTTTGGGGACTAGCGGTCCGACGGCCCAGTACTTC. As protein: CASSLGTSGPTAQYF.